This TCR beta chain originates from a study of cytomegalovirus exposure and HLA in healthy donors. In regard to this clone: The target antigen is unknown.

The PCR had 60 Vbeta and 13 Jbeta primers. Profiling relied on immunoSEQ multiplex PCR, and the TCRdb table lists in-frame clones only, not all of them. This sample's clone table lists about 200,000 clones. Whole-study findings and limits: Analysis was carried out at a later point, and it linked a missense DCLRE1C variant to TCR beta V- and J-gene trimming.

The V gene end was trimmed by 4 bases and the J gene end by 4 bases; junction bases not matched to a gene: 1. The germline CDR1 and CDR2 sequences are MDHEN and SYDVKM. The CDR3 contains 13 residues. Source material: PBMCs. The chain employs TRBV28 and TRBJ1-2, with 9 bases that match TRBD1. The sequence derives from a girl aged 2-10 years in good health and CMV-seropositive. CDR3 loop: CASSWDRVYGYTF. CDR3 DNA: TGTGCCAGCAGTTGGGACAGGGTCTATGGCTACACCTTC.